The T cell receptor (beta chain) under discussion was sequenced for a study of tumor-infiltrating lymphocytes in primary liver carcinoma. General study results and limits: The overlap of tumor-adjacent and tumor-blood pairs was smaller than that of tumor region pairs. Found in all five tumor regions were only about 7.5-25% of top clones. Tumors had a top-250-clone fraction that was significantly higher than blood (p = 0.039).

The approximately 17-34 mg bulk tissue piece was not sorted before simultaneous RNA and DNA extraction. In the case of this clonotype: Antigen specificity is unknown. No conserved phenylalanine or tryptophan is present at the end of the CDR3, so a read error is the likely explanation. Because the CDR3's place on the DNA is in doubt, the DNA is left out and the CDR3 is given as listed by TCRdb.

The CDR3 adds up to 15 amino acids, both ends counted. Germline CDR1 SGHRS, CDR2 YFSETQ. Using a constant-region primer together with ProtoScript II reverse transcriptase, TCR beta cDNA was made from around 500 ng of total RNA. TCR beta libraries came from three nested multiplex PCR rounds using slightly modified ARM-PCR. With TRBV1-TRBV30 forward primers and a C-beta reverse primer, the first two PCR rounds were run for around 10 cycles each. One entry per CDR3 protein results from TCRdb running MiXCR on the multiplex PCR reads. This repertoire shows tens of thousands of distinct CDR3 sequences, over 65% found once; its top ten account for 16%.

The sequence derives from a man in his forties with primary liver carcinoma and hepatitis B virus infection. The sequenced material came from liver tumor tissue from sampling region 4. Subset indicated: tumor region T4, right-lateral pole. The chain combines TRBV5-1 with TRBJ2-2; TRBD1, as called in the table, went unchecked against the DNA. The CDR3 is CASSDRVPDTGELFL.